This TCR beta chain emerged from a study of T cell responses to AZD1222 COVID-19 vaccine. The data were produced by immunoSEQ multiplex PCR, yet TCRdb's version contains in-frame clones alone and is incomplete. The data contain fewer than 140,000 clones, about nine tenths of them singletons. This CDR3 has 13 amino acids. V lost 3 bases, J lost 6 bases, and 12 bases lay in between. Germline assignment: CDR1 KGHSH and CDR2 LQKENI. This chain joins TRBV18 and TRBJ2-7; D not resolved. The sequence came from an adult in good health. The sample consisted of peripheral blood, taken on day 0 of AZD1222 vaccination. The CDR3 region has the DNA TGTGCCAGCTCACCCCGGTGGGTGAGCGAGCAGTACTTC. Residues: CASSPRWVSEQYF.